This TCR beta chain came from a study of cytomegalovirus exposure and HLA in healthy donors. Primers for the PCR totalled 60 Vbeta and 13 Jbeta. Sequencing used immunoSEQ multiplex PCR; TCRdb keeps in-frame clones, though not all of them. The sample has around 65,000 clones; approximately 80% are singletons. V lost 6 bases to trimming and J lost 9 bases; unmatched junction nucleotides: 11. The CDR3 covers 14 residues. CDR1 is SNHLY, CDR2 FYNNEI, per germline. The specimen was PBMCs. This sequence joins TRBV2 and TRBJ1-5, with 7 bases matching TRBD1. The TCR sequence derives from a girl aged 5 to 17 in good health and CMV-seropositive. CDR3 sequence: CASSPQGGNWPQHF. DNA for the CDR3: TGTGCCAGCAGCCCCCAGGGGGGTAATTGGCCCCAGCATTTT.